The entry below describes one T cell receptor beta chain. The antigen is unknown. The sample belongs to a study of cytomegalovirus exposure and HLA in healthy donors. Germline V lookup: CDR1 GTSNPN, CDR2 SVGIG (reference sequence). This CDR3 comprises 14 residues. After removal of 0 bases from V and 3 bases from J, the junction contained 4 bases not matched to a gene. Study-wide results and caveats: A later analysis linked 16,951 TCR beta sequences to HLA alleles at 0.05 false discovery rate.

PCR involved 60 Vbeta and 13 Jbeta primers. Using immunoSEQ multiplex PCR, the repertoire was profiled, and TCRdb retains in-frame clones only, with some absent. The table lists about 160,000 clones, 84% of them singletons. The chain combines TRBV30 with TRBJ1-1, with 7 bases lining up with TRBD1. What was sequenced was PBMCs. The sequence came from a man aged 18 to 29 in good health and CMV-seronegative. CDR3 in DNA: TGTGCCTGGAGTGTACTAGGGGGCCACACTGAAGCTTTCTTT. The encoded protein is CAWSVLGGHTEAFF.